The present TCR beta chain was sequenced within a study of shared clonotypes between healthy human individuals. Naive CD8 isolation took CD45RO-negative cells positively selected for CCR7 and excluded terminally differentiated effector memory CD45RA+ cells. Donors included only healthy HIV-negative adults lacking recent acute infections or vaccinations. Every donor was a Caucasian adult from Nashville, Tennessee. Concerning this clone itself: Its target is not known. Other nucleotide sequences in the sample specify the same CDR3.

Trimming stripped 0 bases from V and 7 bases from J, with 4 bases between. This CDR3 is built from 11 residues. Germline-derived CDR1 and CDR2 are SGHNT and YYREEE (reference sequence). Produced via immunoSEQ multiplex PCR; TCRdb's table is partial and in-frame only. The sample shows hundreds of thousands of clones, around 96% of them seen only once. Whole-study findings and limits: The naive CD4 repertoires of a handful of donors were compared, and around 5% of clonotypes were shared.

The J gene is TRBJ1-1, the V gene TRBV5-4; D unresolved. Sequenced: naive CD8+ T cells sorted from blood. The receptor was derived from a woman between 25 and 40 years old in good health. In DNA, the CDR3 is TGTGCCAGCAGCTTGGGTGTTGAAGCTTTCTTT. Translating it yields CASSLGVEAFF.